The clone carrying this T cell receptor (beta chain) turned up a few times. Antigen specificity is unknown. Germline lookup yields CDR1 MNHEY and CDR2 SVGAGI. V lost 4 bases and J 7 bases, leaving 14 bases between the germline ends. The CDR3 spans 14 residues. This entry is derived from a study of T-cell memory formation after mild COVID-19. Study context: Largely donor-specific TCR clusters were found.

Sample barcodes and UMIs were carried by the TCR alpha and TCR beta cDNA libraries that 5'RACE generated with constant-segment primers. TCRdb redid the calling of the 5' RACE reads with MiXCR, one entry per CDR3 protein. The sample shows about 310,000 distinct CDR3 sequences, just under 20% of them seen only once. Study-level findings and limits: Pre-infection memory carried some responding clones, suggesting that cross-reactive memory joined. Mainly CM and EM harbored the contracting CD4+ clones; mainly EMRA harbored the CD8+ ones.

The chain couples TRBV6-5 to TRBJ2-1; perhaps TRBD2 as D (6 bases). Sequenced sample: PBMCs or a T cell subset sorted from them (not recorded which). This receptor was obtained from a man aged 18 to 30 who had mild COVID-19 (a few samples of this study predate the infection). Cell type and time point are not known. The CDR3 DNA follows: TGTGCCAGCAGTTCTTACGGGGCGGGAAATGAGCAGTTCTTC. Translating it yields CASSSYGAGNEQFF.